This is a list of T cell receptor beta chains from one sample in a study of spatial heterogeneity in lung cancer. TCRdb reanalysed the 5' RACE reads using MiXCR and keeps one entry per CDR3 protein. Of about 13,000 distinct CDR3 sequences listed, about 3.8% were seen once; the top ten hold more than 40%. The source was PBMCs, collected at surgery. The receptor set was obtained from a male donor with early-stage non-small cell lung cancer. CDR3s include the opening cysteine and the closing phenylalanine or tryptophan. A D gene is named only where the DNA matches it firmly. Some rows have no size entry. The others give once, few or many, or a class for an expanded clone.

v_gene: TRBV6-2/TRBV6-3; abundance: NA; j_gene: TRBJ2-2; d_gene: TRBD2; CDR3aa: CASSYYRGGRNTGELFF; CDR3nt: TGTGCCAGCAGTTACTATCGCGGCGGGAGAAACACCGGGGAGCTGTTTTTT
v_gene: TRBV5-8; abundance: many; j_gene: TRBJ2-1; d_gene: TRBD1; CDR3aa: CASSFHRGAYNEQFF; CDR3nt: TGTGCCAGCAGCTTTCACAGGGGGGCCTACAATGAGCAGTTCTTC
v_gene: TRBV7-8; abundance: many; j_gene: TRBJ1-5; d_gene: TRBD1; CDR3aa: CASSTGTGGNQPQHF; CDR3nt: TGTGCCAGCAGCACCGGGACAGGGGGCAATCAGCCCCAGCATTTT
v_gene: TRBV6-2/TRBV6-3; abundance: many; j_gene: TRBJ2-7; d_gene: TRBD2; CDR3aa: CASSYTPGSGRSYEQYF; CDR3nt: TGTGCCAGCAGTTACACCCCGGGTAGCGGGAGGAGCTACGAGCAGTACTTC
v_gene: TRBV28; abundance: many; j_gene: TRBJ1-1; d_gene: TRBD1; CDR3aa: CASSLVWGRGQAEAFF; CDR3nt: TGTGCCAGCAGTCTCGTTTGGGGGCGAGGACAGGCTGAAGCTTTCTTT
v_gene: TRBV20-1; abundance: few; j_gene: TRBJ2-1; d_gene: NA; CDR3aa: CSARSGNEQFF; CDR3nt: TGCAGTGCGAGGAGTGGCAATGAGCAGTTCTTC
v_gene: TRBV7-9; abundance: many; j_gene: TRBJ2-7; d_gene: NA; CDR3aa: CASSRREAYEQYF; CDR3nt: TGTGCCAGCAGTAGACGGGAAGCCTACGAGCAGTACTTC
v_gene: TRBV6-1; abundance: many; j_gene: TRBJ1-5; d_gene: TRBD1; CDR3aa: CASRETGPSNQPQHF; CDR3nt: TGTGCCAGCAGGGAGACAGGGCCTAGCAATCAGCCCCAGCATTTT
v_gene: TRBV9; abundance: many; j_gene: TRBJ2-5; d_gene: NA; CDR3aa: CASSPLLDNEGTQYF; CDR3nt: TGTGCCAGCAGCCCACTATTGGACAACGAAGGGACCCAGTACTTC
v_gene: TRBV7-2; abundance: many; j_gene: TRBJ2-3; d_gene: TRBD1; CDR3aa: CASSLRQGGRTDTQYF; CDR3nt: TGTGCCAGCAGCCTGCGACAGGGGGGTCGGACAGATACGCAGTATTTT
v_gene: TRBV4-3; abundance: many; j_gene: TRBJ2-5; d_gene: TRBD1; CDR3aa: CASSQGDRVGTQYF; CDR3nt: TGCGCCAGCAGCCAAGGGGACAGGGTGGGGACCCAGTACTTC
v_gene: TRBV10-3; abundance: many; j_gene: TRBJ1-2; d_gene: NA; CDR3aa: CAISESARAGGYTF; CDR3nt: TGTGCCATCAGTGAGTCAGCGAGGGCGGGAGGCTACACCTTC
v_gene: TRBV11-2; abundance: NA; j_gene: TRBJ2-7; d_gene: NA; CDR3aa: CASSLGESSVYEQYF; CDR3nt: TGTGCCAGCAGCTTAGGGGAGTCGTCTGTCTACGAGCAGTACTTC
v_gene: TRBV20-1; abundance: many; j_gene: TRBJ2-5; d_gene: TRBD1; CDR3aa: CSAGQGVEGTQYF; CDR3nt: TGCAGTGCTGGACAGGGTGTAGAGGGGACCCAGTACTTC
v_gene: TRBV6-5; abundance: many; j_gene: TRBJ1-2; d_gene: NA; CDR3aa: CASSSPNRARYGYTF; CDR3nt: TGTGCCAGCAGTTCCCCTAACAGGGCGCGGTATGGCTACACCTTC
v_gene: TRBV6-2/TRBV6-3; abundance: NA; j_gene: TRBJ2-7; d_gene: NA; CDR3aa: CASLRTTSYEQYF; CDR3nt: TGTGCCAGCCTAAGGACTACCTCCTACGAGCAGTACTTC
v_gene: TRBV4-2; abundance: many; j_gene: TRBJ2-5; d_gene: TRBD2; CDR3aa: CASSPVSSGQETQYF; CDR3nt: TGTGCCAGCAGCCCAGTCTCTAGCGGGCAAGAGACCCAGTACTTC
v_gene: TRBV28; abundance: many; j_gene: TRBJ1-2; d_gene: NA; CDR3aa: CASGRGVSTF; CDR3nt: TGTGCCAGCGGAAGGGGGGTATCAACCTTC
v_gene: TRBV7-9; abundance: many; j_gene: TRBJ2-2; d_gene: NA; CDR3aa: CASSLGGVNTGELFF; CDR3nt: TGTGCCAGCAGCTTAGGTGGAGTAAACACCGGGGAGCTGTTTTTT
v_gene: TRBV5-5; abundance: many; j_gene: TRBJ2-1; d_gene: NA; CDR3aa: CASSSGSLGGFF; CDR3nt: TGTGCCAGCAGCTCAGGGAGTCTTGGGGGGTTCTTC
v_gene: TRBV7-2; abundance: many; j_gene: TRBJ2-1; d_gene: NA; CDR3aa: CALGQPYNEQFF; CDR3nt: TGTGCCCTTGGACAGCCCTACAATGAGCAGTTCTTC
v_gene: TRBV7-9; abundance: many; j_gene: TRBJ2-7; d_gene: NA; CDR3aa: CASSWGLGSSPYEQYF; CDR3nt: TGTGCCAGCAGCTGGGGCCTCGGTAGCAGCCCCTACGAGCAGTACTTC
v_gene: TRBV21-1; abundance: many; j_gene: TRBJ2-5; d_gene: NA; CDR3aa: CASSRVTGTETAWGTQYF; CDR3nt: TGTGCCAGCAGCAGAGTTACCGGGACAGAGACGGCTTGGGGGACCCAGTACTTC
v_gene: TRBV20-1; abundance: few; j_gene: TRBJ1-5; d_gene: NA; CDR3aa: CSARPRGEGRTQHF; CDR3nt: TGCAGTGCTAGACCCCGGGGGGAGGGTAGGACCCAGCATTTT
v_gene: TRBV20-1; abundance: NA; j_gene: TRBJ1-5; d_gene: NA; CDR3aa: CSAREWVGQPQHF; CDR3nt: TGCAGTGCTAGGGAATGGGTCGGTCAGCCCCAGCATTTT
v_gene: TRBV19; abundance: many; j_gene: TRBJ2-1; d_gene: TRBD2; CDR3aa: CASSIAGGGYNEQFF; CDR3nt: TGTGCCAGTAGTATCGCGGGAGGGGGGTACAATGAGCAGTTCTTC
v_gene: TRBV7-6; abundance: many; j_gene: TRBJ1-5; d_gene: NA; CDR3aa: CASSLSPFLGRNQPQHF; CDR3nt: TGTGCCAGCAGCTTATCCCCCTTTTTGGGGAGAAATCAGCCCCAGCATTTT
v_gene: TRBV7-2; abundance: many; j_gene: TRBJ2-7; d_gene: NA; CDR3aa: CASSPGVGYEQYF; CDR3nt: TGTGCCAGCAGCCCTGGGGTGGGTTACGAGCAGTACTTC
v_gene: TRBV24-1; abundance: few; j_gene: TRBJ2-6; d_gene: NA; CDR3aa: CATSDPKTGANVLTF; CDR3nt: TGTGCCACCAGTGACCCAAAGACTGGGGCCAACGTCCTGACTTTC
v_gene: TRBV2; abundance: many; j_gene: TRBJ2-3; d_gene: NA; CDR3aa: CASSGPSGGVELITDTQYF; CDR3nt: TGTGCCAGCAGTGGGCCCTCCGGGGGTGTAGAGCTCATCACAGATACGCAGTATTTT
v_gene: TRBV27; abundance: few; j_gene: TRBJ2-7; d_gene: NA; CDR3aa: CASSPYPGSYEQYF; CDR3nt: TGTGCCAGCAGTCCTTACCCGGGTTCATACGAGCAGTACTTC
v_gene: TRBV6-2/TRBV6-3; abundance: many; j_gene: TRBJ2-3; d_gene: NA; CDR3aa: CASRLHTDTQYF; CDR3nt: TGTGCCAGCAGACTACACACAGATACGCAGTATTTT
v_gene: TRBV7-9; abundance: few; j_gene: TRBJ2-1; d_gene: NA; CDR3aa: CASSPRGSVYNEQFF; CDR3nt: TGTGCCAGCAGCCCCCGGGGGTCAGTTTACAATGAGCAGTTCTTC
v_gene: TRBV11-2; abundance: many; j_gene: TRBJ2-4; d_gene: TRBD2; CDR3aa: CASSDVGREAKNIQYF; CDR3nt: TGTGCCAGCAGCGACGTGGGGCGGGAGGCCAAAAACATTCAGTACTTC
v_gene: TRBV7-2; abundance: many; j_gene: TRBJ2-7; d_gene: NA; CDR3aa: CASTTPWSSYEQYF; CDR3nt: TGTGCCAGCACTACACCCTGGAGCTCCTACGAGCAGTACTTC
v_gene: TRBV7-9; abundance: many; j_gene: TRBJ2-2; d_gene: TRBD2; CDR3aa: CASSLSGANTGELFF; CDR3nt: TGTGCCAGCAGCCTAAGCGGGGCGAACACCGGGGAGCTGTTTTTT
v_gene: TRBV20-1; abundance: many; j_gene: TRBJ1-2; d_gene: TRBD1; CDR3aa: CSARVPDRGQGYTF; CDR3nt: TGCAGTGCTAGGGTACCGGACAGGGGGCAAGGCTACACCTTC
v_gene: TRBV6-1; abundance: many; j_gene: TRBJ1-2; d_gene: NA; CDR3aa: CASSYTGSYGYTF; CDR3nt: TGTGCCAGCAGTTATACCGGGAGCTATGGCTACACCTTC
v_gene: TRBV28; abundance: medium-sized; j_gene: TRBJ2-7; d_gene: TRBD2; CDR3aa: CASSFTQRLAITYEQYF; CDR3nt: TGTGCCAGCAGTTTCACGCAGAGACTAGCGATAACCTACGAGCAGTACTTC
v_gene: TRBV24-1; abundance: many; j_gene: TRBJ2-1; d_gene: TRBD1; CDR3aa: CATSDGDSSYNEQFF; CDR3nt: TGTGCCACCAGTGATGGGGACAGCTCATACAATGAGCAGTTCTTC
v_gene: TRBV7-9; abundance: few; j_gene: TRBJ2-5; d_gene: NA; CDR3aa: CASSRFGSGTQYF; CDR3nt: TGTGCCAGCAGCAGATTTGGGTCCGGGACCCAGTACTTC
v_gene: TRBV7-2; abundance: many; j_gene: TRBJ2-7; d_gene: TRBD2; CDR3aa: CASMPGLANYEQYF; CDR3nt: TGTGCCAGCATGCCTGGACTAGCTAACTACGAGCAGTACTTC
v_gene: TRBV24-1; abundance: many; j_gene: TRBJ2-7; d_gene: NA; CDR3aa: CATSDLRGLRDESYEQYF; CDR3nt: TGTGCCACCAGTGATTTAAGGGGTTTGAGGGACGAGTCCTACGAGCAGTACTTC
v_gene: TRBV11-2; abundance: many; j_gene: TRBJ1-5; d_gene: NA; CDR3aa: CASSLGQYSNQPQHF; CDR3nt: TGTGCCAGCAGCTTAGGACAGTATAGCAATCAGCCCCAGCATTTT
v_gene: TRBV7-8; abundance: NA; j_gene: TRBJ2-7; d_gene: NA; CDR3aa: CASSPALEQYF; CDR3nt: TGTGCCAGCAGCCCAGCGCTGGAGCAGTACTTC
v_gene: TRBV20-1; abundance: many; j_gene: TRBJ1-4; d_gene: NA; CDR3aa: CSAPSGWDNEKLFF; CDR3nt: TGCAGTGCGCCGTCGGGGTGGGATAATGAAAAACTGTTTTTT
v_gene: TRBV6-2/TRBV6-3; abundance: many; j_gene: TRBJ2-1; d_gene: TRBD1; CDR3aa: CASSQGQGLHNEQFF; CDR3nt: TGTGCCAGCAGCCAAGGACAGGGGCTTCACAATGAGCAGTTCTTC
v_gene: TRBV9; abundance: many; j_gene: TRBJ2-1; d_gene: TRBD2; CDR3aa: CASSVEGGRGDEQFF; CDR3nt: TGTGCCAGCAGCGTAGAAGGCGGGAGAGGCGATGAGCAGTTCTTC
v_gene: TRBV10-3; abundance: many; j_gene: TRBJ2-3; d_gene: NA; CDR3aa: CAIKKETGTDTQYF; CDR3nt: TGTGCCATCAAAAAGGAGACCGGCACAGATACGCAGTATTTT
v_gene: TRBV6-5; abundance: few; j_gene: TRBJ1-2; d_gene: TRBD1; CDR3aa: CASRTQGVYGYGYTF; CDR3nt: TGTGCCAGTCGTACCCAGGGGGTATACGGCTATGGCTACACCTTC
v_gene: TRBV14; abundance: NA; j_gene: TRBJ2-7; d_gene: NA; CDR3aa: CASSQAPGNYEQYF; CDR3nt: TGTGCCAGCAGCCAAGCCCCAGGGAACTACGAGCAGTACTTC
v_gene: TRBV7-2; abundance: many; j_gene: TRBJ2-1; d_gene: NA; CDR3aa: CASRGVGYNEQFF; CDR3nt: TGTGCCAGCAGAGGGGTAGGATACAATGAGCAGTTCTTC
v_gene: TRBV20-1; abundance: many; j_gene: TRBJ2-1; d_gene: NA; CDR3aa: CSARAQGGGSYNEQFF; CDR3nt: TGCAGTGCTAGAGCCCAGGGGGGGGGTTCCTACAATGAGCAGTTCTTC
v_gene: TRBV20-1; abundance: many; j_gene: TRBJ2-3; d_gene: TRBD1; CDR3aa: CSASTGVDTQYF; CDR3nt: TGCAGTGCTTCCACAGGGGTAGATACGCAGTATTTT
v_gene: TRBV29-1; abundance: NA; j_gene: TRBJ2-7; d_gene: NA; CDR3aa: CSAAGLSSYEQYF; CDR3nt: TGCAGCGCCGCGGGACTGAGCTCCTACGAGCAGTACTTC